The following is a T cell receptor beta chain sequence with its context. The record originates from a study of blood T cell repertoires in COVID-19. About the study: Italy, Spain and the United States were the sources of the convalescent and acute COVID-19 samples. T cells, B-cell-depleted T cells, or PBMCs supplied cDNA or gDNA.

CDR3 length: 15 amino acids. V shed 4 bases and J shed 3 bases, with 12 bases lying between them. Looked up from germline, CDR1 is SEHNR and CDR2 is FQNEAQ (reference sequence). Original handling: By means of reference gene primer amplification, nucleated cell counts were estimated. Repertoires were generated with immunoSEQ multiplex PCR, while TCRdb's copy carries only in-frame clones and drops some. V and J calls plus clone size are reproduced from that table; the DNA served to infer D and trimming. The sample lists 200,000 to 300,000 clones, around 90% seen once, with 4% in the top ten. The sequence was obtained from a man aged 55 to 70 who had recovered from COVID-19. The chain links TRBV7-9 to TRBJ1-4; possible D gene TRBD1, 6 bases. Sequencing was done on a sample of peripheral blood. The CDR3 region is CASSSTGLANEKLFF. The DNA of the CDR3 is TGTGCCAGCAGCTCCACAGGGCTTGCTAATGAAAAACTGTTTTTT.